The sequence of this T cell receptor (beta chain) was determined in a study of monozygotic twins with inflammatory bowel disease. Study-wide findings and caveats: Clonotypes shared with others were fewer in IBD patients than in healthy twins, especially with disease activity.

A remark on this clonotype: Antigen unknown.

After re-calling the 5' RACE reads, TCRdb lists one entry per CDR3 protein, DNA absent. This specimen shows 300,000 to 450,000 distinct CDR3 sequences; the ten leading clones hold approximately 2.4%. A 2.5 ml blood sample was drawn per donor. The germline V gene has CDR1 SGHTA and CDR2 FQGNSA. There are 16 residues in the CDR3. This chain joins TRBV7-2 and TRBJ2-3; as DNA is missing, the TRBD1 call by TCRdb cannot be tested. This TCR derives from a human donor with ulcerative colitis or Crohn's disease, or a healthy co-twin of an affected twin (not recorded which). The sequencing sample was made of blood. The CDR3 sequence: CASSLADRLSTDTQYF. Drawing the rest from reference TRBV7-2 and TRBJ2-3, the complete variable domain is GAGVSQSPSNKVTEKGKDVELRCDPISGHTALYWYRQSLGQGLEFLIYFQGNSAPDKSGLPSDRFSAERTGGSVSTLTIQRTQQEDSAVYLCASSLADRLSTDTQYFGPGTRLTVL.